There are many counts of the clone carrying this TCR beta chain. The data belong to a study of early T cells in non-severe SARS-CoV-2 infection. Study-level background: Chains were not paired, and sequencing was done on bulk RNA from unsorted whole blood.

Germline assignment: CDR1 KGHSH and CDR2 LQKENI. Trimming removed 0 bases from V and 6 bases from J, with 12 bases in between. This CDR3 has 14 amino acids. Individual cDNA molecules carried attached unique molecular identifiers. TCRdb reprocessed the 5' RACE reads via MiXCR and lists one record per CDR3 protein. This table has 45,000 to 55,000 distinct CDR3 sequences, approximately 10% appearing once. The source is an adult who was a healthcare worker with PCR-confirmed SARS-CoV-2 infection or an uninfected control (not recorded which). Sequenced sample: whole blood. The V and J genes are TRBV18 and TRBJ2-7; TRBD2 might be the D (5 bases). The CDR3 region is CASSPPVKSGEQYF. The CDR3 DNA is TGTGCCAGCTCACCACCGGTCAAGAGCGGCGAGCAGTACTTC.